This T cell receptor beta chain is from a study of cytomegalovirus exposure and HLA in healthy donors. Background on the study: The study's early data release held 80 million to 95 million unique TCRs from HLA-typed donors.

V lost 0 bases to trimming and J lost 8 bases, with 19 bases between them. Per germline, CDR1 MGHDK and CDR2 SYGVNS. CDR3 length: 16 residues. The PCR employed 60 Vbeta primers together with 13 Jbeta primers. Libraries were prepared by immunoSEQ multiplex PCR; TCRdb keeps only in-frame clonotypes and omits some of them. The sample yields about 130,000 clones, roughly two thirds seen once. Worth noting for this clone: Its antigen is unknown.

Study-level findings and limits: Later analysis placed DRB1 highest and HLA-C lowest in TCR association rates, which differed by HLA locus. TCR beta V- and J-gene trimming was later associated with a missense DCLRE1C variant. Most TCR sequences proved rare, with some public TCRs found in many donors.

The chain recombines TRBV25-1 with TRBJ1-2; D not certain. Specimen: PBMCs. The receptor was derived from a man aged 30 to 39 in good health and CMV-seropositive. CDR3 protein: CASSEYPVRTMRGYTF. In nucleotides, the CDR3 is TGTGCCAGCAGTGAATATCCGGTGCGAACTATGCGGGGCTACACCTTC.